This TCR beta chain appears in the sequencing data of a study of neurological immune-mediated disorders. This clonotype was seen at least ten times. The target antigen is unknown. V gave up 3 bases and J gave up 4 bases; unmatched junction bases: 7. CDR1 is SGHDT and CDR2 is YYEEEE in the germline V gene. The CDR3 totals 16 residues. For the unsorted libraries, 2 million PBMCs stored at -80 C served as input. 5'RACE employing 10-nucleotide random UMIs yielded the cDNA. TCRdb called the 5' RACE reads again in MiXCR, with one record for every CDR3 protein. This table has approximately 19,000 distinct CDR3 sequences, roughly 15% appearing once. Study-wide results and limits: The absence of shared CDR3 amino acid sequences among expanded clones across subjects suggests private repertoires in all groups.

The sample was PBMCs. The chain recombines TRBV5-6 with TRBJ2-3; the match to TRBD2 covers 11 bases. The receptor comes from a female donor with HTLV-1-associated myelopathy (HAM/TSP). The CDR3 is CASSSMTSGIADTQYF. The CDR3 DNA reads TGTGCCAGCAGCTCAATGACTAGCGGGATAGCAGATACGCAGTATTTT.